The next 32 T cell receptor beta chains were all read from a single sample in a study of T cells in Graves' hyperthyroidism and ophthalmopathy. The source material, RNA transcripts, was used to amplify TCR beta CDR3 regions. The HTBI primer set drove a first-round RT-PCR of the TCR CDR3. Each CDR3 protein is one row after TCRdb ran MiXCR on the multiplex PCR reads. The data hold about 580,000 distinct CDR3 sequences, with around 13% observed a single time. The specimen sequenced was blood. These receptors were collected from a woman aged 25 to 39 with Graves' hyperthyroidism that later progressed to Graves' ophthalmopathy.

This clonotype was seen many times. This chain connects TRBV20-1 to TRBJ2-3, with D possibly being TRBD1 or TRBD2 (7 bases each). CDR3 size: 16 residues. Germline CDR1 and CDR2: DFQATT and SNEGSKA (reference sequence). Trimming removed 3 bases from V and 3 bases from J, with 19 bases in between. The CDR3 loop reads CSASPRGGGATDTQYF. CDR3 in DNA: TGCAGTGCTAGCCCCAGGGGGGGCGGGGCAACAGATACGCAGTATTTT.

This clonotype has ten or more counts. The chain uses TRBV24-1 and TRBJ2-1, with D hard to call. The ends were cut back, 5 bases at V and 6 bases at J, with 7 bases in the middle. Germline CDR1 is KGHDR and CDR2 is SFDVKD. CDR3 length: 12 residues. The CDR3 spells CATSGSVNEQFF. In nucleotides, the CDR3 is TGTGCCACCAGTGGGAGTGTCAATGAGCAGTTCTTC.

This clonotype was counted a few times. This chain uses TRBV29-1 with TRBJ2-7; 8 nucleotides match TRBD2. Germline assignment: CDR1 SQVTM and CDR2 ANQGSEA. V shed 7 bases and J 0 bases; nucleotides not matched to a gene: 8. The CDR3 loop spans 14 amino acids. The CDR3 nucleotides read TGCAGCGCCGGGGGGGACTGGTACTCCTACGAGCAGTACTTC. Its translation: CSAGGDWYSYEQYF.

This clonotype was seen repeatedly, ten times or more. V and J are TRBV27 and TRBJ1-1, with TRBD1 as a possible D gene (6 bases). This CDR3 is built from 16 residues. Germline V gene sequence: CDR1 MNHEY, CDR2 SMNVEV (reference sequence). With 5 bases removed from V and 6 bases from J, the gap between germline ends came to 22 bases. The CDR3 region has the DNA TGTGCCAGCAGTAGAGACTGGACAGCGCCGAAACCTGAAGCTTTCTTT. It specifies CASSRDWTAPKPEAFF.

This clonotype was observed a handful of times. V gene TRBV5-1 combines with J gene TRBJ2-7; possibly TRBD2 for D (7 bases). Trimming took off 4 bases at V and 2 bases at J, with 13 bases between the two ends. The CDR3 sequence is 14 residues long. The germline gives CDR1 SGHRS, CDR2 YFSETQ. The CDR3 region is CASSQRDIPYEQYF. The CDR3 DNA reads TGCGCCAGCAGCCAGCGGGACATCCCCTACGAGCAGTACTTC.

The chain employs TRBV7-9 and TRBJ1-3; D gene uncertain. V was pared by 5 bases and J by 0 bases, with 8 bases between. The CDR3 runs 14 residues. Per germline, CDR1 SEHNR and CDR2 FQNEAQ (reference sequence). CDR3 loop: CASSTTGSGNTIYF. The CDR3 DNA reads TGTGCCAGCAGCACGACCGGCTCTGGAAACACCATATATTTT.

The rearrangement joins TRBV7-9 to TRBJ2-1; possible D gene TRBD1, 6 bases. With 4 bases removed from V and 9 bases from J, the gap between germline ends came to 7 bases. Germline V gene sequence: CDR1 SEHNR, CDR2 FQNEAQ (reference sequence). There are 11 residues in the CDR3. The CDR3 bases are TGTGCCAGCAGCTACAGGGTTGAGCAGTTCTTC. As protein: CASSYRVEQFF.

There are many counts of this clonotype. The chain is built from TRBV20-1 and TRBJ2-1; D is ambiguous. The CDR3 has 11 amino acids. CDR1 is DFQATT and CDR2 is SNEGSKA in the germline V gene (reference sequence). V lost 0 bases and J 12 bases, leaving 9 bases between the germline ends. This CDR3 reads CSAREMPSQFF. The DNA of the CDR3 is TGCAGTGCTAGAGAGATGCCATCGCAGTTCTTC.

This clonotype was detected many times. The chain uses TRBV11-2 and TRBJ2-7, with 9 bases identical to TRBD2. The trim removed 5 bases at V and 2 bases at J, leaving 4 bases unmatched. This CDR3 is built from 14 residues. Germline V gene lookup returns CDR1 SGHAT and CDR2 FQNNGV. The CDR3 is CASSPSGGTYEQYF. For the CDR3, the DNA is TGTGCCAGCAGCCCGAGCGGGGGGACCTACGAGCAGTACTTC. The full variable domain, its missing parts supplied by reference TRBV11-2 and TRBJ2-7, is EAGVAQSPRYKIIEKRQSVAFWCNPISGHATLYWYQQILGQGPKLLIQFQNNGVVDDSQLPKDRFSAERLKGVDSTLKIQPAKLEDSAVYLCASSPSGGTYEQYFGPGTRLTVT.

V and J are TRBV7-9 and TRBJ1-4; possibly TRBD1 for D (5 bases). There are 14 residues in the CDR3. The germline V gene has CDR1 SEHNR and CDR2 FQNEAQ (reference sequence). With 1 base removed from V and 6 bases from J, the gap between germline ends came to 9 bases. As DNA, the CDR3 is TGTGCCAGCAGCTTAGGGGCAGGGTATGAAAAACTGTTTTTT. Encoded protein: CASSLGAGYEKLFF.

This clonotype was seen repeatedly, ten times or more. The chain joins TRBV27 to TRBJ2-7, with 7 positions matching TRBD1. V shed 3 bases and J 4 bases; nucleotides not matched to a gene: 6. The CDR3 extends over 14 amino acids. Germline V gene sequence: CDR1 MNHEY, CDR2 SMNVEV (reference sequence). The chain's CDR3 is CASSFRGGAYEQYF. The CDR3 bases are TGTGCCAGCAGTTTTAGAGGGGGCGCTTACGAGCAGTACTTC.

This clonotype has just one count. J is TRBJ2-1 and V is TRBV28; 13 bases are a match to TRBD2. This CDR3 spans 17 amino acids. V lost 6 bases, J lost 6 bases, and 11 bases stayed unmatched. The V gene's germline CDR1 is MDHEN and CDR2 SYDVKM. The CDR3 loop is CASSYPTSGRGFNEQFF. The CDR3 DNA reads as TGTGCCAGCAGCTACCCCACTAGCGGGAGGGGATTCAATGAGCAGTTCTTC.

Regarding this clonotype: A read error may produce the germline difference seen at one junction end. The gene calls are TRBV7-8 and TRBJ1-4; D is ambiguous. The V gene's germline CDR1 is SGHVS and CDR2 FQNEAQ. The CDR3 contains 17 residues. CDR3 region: CASSLEEIGGYGEKLFF. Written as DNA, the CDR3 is TGTGCCAGCAGCTTAGAAGAGATAGGAGGGTACGGTGAAAAACTATTTTTT.

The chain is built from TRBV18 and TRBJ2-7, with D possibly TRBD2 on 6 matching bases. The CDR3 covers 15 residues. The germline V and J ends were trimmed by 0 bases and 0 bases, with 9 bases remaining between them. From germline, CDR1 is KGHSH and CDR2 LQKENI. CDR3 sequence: CASSPPGLPSYEQYF. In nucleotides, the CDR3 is TGTGCCAGCTCACCACCAGGACTACCCTCCTACGAGCAGTACTTC.

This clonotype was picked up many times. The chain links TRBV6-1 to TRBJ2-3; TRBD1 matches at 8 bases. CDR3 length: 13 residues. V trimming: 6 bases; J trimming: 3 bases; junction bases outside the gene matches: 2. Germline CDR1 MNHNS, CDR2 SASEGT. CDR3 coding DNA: TGTGCCAGCAGGGACAGGGCTACAGATACGCAGTATTTT. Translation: CASRDRATDTQYF.

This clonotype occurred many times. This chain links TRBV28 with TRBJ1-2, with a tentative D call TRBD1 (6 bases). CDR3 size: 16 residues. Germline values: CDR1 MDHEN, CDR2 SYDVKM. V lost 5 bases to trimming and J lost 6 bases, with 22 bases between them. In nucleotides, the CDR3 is TGTGCCAGCAGTGTTACAGGGAGCCCACTGAAGGATGGCTACACCTTC. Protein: CASSVTGSPLKDGYTF.

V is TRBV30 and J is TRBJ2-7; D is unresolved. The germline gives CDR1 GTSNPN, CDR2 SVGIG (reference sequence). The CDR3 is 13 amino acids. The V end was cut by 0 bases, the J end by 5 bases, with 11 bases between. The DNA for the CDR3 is TGTGCCTGGAGTGTAAGCCACTGGAACGAGCAGTACTTC. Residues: CAWSVSHWNEQYF.

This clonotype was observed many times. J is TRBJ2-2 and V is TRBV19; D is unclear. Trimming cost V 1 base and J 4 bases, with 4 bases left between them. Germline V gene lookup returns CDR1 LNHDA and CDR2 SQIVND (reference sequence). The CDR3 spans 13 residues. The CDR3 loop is CASSIGVTGELFF. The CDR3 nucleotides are TGTGCCAGTAGTATAGGGGTCACCGGGGAGCTGTTTTTT.

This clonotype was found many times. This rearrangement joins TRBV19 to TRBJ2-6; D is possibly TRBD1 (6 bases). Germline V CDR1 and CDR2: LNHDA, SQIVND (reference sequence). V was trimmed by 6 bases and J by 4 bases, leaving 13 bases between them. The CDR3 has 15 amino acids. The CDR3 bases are TGTGCCAGTAGATCGTGGACAGCAGGGGCCAACGTCCTGACTTTC. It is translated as CASRSWTAGANVLTF.

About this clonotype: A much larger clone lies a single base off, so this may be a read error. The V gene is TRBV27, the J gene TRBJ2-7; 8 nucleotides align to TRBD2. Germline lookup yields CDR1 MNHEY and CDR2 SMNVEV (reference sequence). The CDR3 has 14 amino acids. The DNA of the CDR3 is TGTGCCAGCAGTTTGGGCGGGGGGAGGTACGAGCAGCACTTC. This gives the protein CASSLGGGRYEQHF.

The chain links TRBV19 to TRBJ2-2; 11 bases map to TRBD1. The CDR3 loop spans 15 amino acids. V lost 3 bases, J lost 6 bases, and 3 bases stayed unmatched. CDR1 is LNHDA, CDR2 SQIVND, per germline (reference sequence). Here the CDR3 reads CASSIGTGGSGELFF. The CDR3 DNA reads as TGTGCCAGTAGTATTGGGACAGGGGGGTCCGGGGAGCTGTTTTTT.

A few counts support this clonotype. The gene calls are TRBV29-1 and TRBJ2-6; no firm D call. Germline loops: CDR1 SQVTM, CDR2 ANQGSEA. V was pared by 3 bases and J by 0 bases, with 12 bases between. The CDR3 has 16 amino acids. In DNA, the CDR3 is TGCAGCGTTGAGCTTGTATTAGCCTCTGGGGCCAACGTCCTGACTTTC. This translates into CSVELVLASGANVLTF.

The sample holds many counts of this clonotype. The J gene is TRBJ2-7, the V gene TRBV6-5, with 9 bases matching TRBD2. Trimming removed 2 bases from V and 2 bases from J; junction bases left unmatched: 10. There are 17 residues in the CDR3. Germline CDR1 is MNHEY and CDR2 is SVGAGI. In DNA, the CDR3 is TGTGCCAGCAGTTACGCTAGCGGGACTGCGCATACCTACGAGCAGTACTTC. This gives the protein CASSYASGTAHTYEQYF.

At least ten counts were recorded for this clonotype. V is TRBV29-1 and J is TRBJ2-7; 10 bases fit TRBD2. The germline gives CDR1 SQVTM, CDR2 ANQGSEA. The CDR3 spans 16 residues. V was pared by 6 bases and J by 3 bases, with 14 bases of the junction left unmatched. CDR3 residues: CSVLQREGPILYEQYF. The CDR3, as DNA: TGCAGCGTCCTTCAGCGGGAGGGACCGATTCTCTACGAGCAGTACTTC.

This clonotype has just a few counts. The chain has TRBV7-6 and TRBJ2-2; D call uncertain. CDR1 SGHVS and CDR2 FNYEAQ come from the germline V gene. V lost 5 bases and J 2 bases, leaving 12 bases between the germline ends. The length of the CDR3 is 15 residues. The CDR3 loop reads CASSQFAENTGELFF. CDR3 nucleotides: TGTGCCAGCAGCCAATTTGCGGAAAACACCGGGGAGCTGTTTTTT.

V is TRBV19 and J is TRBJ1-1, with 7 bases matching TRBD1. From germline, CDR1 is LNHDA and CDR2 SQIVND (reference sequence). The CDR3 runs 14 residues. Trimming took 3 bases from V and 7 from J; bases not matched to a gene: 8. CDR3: CASSITGAAVEAFF. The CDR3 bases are TGTGCCAGTAGTATTACAGGGGCTGCGGTTGAAGCTTTCTTT. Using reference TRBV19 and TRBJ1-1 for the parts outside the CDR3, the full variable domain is DGGITQSPKYLFRKEGQNVTLSCEQNLNHDAMYWYRQDPGQGLRLIYYSQIVNDFQKGDIAEGYSVSREKKESFPLTVTSAQKNPTAFYLCASSITGAAVEAFFGQGTRLTVV.

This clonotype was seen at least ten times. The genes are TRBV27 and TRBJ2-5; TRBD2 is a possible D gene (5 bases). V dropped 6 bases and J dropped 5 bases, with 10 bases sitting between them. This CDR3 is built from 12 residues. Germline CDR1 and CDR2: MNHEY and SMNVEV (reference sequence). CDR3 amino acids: CASSNRGETQYF. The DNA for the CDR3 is TGTGCCAGCAGCAATAGAGGGGAGACCCAGTACTTC.

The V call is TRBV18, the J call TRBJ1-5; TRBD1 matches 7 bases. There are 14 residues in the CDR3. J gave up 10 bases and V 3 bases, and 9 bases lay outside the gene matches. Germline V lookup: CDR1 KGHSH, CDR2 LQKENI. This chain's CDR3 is CASSPKGALGPQHF. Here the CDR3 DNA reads TGTGCCAGCTCACCTAAGGGGGCCTTAGGACCCCAGCATTTT.

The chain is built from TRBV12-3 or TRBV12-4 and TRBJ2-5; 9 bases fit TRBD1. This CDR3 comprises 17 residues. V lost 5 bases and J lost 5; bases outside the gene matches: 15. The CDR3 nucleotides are TGTGCCAGCAGTCTCGGACAGGGGAGCTTTCGGCGGGAGACCCAGTACTTC. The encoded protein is CASSLGQGSFRRETQYF.

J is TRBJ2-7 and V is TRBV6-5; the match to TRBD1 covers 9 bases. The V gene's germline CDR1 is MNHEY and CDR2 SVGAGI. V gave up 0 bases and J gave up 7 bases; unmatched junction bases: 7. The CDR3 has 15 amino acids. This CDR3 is CASSYSGQGSWEQYF. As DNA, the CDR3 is TGTGCCAGCAGTTACTCTGGACAGGGGTCGTGGGAGCAGTACTTC.

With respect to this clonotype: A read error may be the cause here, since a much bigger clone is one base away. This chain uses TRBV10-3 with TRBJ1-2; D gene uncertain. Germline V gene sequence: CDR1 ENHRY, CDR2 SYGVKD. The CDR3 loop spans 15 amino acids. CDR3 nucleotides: TGTGCCAACAGTGAGTCTTCCCGGGCTGACTATGGCTACACCTTC. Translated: CANSESSRADYGYTF.

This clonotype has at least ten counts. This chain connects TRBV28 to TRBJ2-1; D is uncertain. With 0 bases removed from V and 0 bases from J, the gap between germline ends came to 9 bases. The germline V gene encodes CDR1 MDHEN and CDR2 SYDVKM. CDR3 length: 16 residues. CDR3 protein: CASSLWRSGSYNEQFF. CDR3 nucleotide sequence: TGTGCCAGCAGTTTATGGCGTTCCGGCTCCTACAATGAGCAGTTCTTC.